Listed here is a single TCR beta chain. This clone was found a few times. It has no known antigen specificity. Base qualities are not at hand, and no much larger clone is one base apart. This sample is part of a study of OX40 agonist ivuxolimab in advanced cancers. With respect to the entire study: Ivuxolimab was a fully human IgG2 agonistic monoclonal antibody targeting the costimulatory receptor OX40 (CD134). Peripheral TCRbeta sequencing aimed to test whether ivuxolimab altered TCR sequence diversity and caused clonal T-cell expansion. Intravenous ivuxolimab was administered to patients every 2 weeks at six dose levels: 0.01, 0.1, 0.3, 1.5, 3 and 10 mg/kg. Partial responses were achieved by three dose-escalation patients, of whom one had hepatocellular carcinoma and two had cutaneous melanoma. The paper reports the monotherapy dose-escalation portion (N ≈ 52 patients) of the phase I ivuxolimab trial. In the dose-escalation cohort, 82.7% of patients were male, and the mean age was roughly 56 years with a range of about 20 to 80. Prior anti-PD-1, anti-PD-L1 or anti-CTLA-4 therapy was permitted, and checkpoint inhibitors had been received by roughly 40% of dose-escalation patients. Of the approximately 54 dose-escalation patients, hepatocellular carcinoma was present in 19, melanoma in around 15, renal cell carcinoma in 9 and head and neck cancer in 9.

Relative to germline, V is 5 bases shorter and J is 0 bases shorter, with 14 bases between their ends. The CDR3 runs 15 residues from the cysteine to the phenylalanine. The only DNA kept is the CDR3, 45 bases in frame from the first base. CDR1 and CDR2 (SEHNR, FQNEAQ) derive from the germline V gene (reference sequence). Genomic DNA was extracted from sorted cells for sequencing of the TCRbeta CDR3 region. TCRbeta CDR3 regions were sequenced using the immunoSEQ Assay. TCRdb took this table from immuneACCESS and kept in-frame rearrangements with V and J called. Such tables lack part of the clones; where checked against another copy, unresolved V genes explain under half of the gap, and the rest is unexplained. This sample comprises 20,000 to 25,000 clones, approximately 83% of them detected only once. The biggest ten clones account for 30% to 40% of the sample. The trial excluded patients who had a history of autoimmune disease or who were on systemic immunosuppression. Peripheral blood for TCR sequencing was collected from all dose cohorts at baseline, on cycle 4 day 1, and on cycle 7 day 1. Samples came from an open-label, multicenter, first-in-human phase I dose-escalation trial of ivuxolimab. Adults with locally advanced or metastatic melanoma, renal cell carcinoma, hepatocellular carcinoma or head and neck squamous cell carcinoma were enrolled in the trial. Before TCR sequencing, CD4+ and CD8+ T cells were separately sorted from peripheral blood.

Beyond this particular receptor, the publication reports: After ivuxolimab, expanded clones were on average more numerous among CD8+ T cells than among CD4+ T cells. Antigen specificity was not determined for the clonally expanded peripheral T cells. Low levels of normalized T-cell clonal expansion were also seen in some patients who did not respond. In the 0.1-3.0 mg/kg groups, partial responders were among the patients with the lowest normalized peripheral clonal expansion, particularly in CD8+ T cells. Clonal expansion of both CD4+ and CD8+ blood T cells was observed from baseline to week 6 at doses 0.1 to 3.0 mg/kg.

This receptor was identified in an adult with an advanced solid tumor such as melanoma, head and neck, liver or kidney cancer. The rearranged chain carries TRBV7-9 and TRBJ2-7; there is no confident call for the D gene. The sequencing used CD4+ or CD8+ T cells sorted from blood, collected in a trial of the OX40 agonist ivuxolimab. The nucleotide sequence is given as TGTGCCAGCAGCCCAACGGACGGATTCTCCTACGAGCAGTACTTC. Its amino acids are CASSPTDGFSYEQYF.